What follows is one T cell receptor (beta chain) and its context. What it binds is unknown. This specimen belongs to a study of cytomegalovirus exposure and HLA in healthy donors. Study findings and constraints: Rare sequences made up most TCRs, while some public TCRs were found in many donors. With high specificity and sensitivity, the classifier reportedly diagnosed cytomegalovirus status.

The data were produced by immunoSEQ multiplex PCR, yet TCRdb's version contains in-frame clones alone and is incomplete. The profile shows about 120,000 clones, approximately 88% of them singletons. V was pared by 4 bases and J by 0 bases, with 14 bases between. The length of the CDR3 is 15 residues. Germline V gene sequence: CDR1 SGHKS, CDR2 YYEKEE (reference sequence). This clonotype was sampled from a woman aged 18-29 years in good health and CMV-seropositive. Input material: PBMCs. The V call is TRBV5-5, the J call TRBJ2-7; TRBD2 is a possible D gene (5 bases). In DNA form, the CDR3 reads TGTGCCAGCAGCCGGGCACGGGAACCCTCCTACGAGCAGTACTTC. Translation: CASSRAREPSYEQYF.